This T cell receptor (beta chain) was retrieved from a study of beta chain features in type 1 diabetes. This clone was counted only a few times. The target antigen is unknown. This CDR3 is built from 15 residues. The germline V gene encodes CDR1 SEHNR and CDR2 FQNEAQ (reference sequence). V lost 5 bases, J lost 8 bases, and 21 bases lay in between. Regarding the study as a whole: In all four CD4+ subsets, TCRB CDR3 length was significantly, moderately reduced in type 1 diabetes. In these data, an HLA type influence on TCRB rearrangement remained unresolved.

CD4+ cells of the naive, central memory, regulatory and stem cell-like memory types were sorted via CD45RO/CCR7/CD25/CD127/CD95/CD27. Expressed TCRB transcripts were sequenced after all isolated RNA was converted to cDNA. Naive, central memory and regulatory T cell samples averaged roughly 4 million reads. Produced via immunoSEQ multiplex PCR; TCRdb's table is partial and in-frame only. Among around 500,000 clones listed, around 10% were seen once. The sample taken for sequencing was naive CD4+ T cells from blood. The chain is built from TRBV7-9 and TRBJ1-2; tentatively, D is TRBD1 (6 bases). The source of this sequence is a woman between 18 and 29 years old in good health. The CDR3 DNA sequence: TGTGCCAGCAGCCTCCTCCTGACAGGCGGAGGGGGCTACACCTTC. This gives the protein CASSLLLTGGGGYTF.